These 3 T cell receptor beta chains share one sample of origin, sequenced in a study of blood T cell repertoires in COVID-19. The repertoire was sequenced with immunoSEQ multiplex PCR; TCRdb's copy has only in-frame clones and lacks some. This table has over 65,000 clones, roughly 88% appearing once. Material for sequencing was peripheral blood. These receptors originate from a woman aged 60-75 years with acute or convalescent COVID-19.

The CDR3, as DNA: TGTGCCAGTAGTGCTCAACCGGGACAGAGCGCGCGTCAGCCCCAGCATTTT. Protein product: CASSAQPGQSARQPQHF. The chain uses TRBV19 and TRBJ1-5; the match to TRBD1 covers 7 bases. CDR1 is LNHDA and CDR2 is SQIVND in the germline V gene (reference sequence). The trim removed 5 bases at V and 6 bases at J, leaving 16 bases unmatched. The CDR3 runs to 17 residues.

The CDR3 region has the DNA TGTGCCAGCTCACCGAGCACAGGGGGTCACTATGGCTACACCTTC. It is translated as CASSPSTGGHYGYTF. This chain connects TRBV18 to TRBJ1-2; 8 bases align to TRBD1. This CDR3 region has 15 residues. The germline CDR1 and CDR2 sequences are KGHSH and LQKENI. Trimming at V came to 3 bases and at J to 3 bases, leaving 6 bases not matched to a gene. Full variable domain (outside the CDR3, taken from reference TRBV18 and TRBJ1-2): NAGVMQNPRHLVRRRGQEARLRCSPMKGHSHVYWYRQLPEEGLKFMVYLQKENIIDESGMPKERFSAEFPKEGPSILRIQQVVRGDSAAYFCASSPSTGGHYGYTFGSGTRLTVV.

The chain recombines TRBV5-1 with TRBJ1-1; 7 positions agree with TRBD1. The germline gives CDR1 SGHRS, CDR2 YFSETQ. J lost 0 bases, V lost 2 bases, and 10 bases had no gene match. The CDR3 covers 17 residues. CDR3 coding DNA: TGCGCCAGCAGCTTATCCGGGACAGCCTCTATGAACACTGAAGCTTTCTTT. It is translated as CASSLSGTASMNTEAFF.